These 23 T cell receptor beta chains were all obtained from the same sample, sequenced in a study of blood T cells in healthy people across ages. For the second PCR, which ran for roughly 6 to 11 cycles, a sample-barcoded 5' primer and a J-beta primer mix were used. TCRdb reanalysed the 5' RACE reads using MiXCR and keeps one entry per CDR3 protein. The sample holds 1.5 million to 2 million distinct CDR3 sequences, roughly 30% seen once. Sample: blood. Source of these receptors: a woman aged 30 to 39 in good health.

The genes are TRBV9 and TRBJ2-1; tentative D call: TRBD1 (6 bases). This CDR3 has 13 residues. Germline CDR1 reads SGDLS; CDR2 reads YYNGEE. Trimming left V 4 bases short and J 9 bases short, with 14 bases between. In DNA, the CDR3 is TGTGCCAGCAGCCCAGAGGGGGACGGTGAGCAGTTCTTC. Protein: CASSPEGDGEQFF.

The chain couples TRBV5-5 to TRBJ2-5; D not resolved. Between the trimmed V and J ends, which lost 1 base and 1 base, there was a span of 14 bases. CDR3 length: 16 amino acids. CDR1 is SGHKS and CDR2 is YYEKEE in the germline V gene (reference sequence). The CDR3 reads CASSLPSSGSQETQYF. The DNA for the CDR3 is TGTGCCAGCAGCTTGCCAAGTTCAGGCAGCCAAGAGACCCAGTACTTC.

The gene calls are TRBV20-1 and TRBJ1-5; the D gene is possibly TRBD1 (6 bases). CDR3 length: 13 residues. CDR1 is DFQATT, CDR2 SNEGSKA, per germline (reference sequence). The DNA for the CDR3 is TGCAGCCCGCCAGGGGTTGTAACTCAGCCCCAGCATTTT. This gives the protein CSPPGVVTQPQHF.

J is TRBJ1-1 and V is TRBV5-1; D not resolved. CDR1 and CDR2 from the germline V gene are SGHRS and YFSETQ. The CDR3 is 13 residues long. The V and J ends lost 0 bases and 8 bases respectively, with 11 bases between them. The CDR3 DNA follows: TGCGCCAGCAGCTTGGCCTTCAGAGCCGAAGCTTTCTTT. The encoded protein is CASSLAFRAEAFF.

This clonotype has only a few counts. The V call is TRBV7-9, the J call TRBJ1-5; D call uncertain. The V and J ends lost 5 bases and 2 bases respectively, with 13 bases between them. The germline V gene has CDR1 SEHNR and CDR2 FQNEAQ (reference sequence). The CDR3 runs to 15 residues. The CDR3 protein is CASSRPGLGNQPQHF. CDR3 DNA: TGTGCCAGCAGCCGACCGGGCCTGGGCAATCAGCCCCAGCATTTT. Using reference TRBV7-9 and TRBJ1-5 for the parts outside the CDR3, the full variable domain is DTGVSQNPRHKITKRGQNVTFRCDPISEHNRLYWYRQTLGQGPEFLTYFQNEAQLEKSRLLSDRFSAERPKGSFSTLEIQRTEQGDSAMYLCASSRPGLGNQPQHFGDGTRLSIL.

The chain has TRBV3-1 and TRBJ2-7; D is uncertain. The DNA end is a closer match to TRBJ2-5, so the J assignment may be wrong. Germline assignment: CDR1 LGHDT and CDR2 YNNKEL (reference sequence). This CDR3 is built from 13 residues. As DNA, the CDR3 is TGTGCCAGCAGCCAAGCAGGAGCAGAGACCCAGTACTTC. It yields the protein CASSQAGAETQYF.

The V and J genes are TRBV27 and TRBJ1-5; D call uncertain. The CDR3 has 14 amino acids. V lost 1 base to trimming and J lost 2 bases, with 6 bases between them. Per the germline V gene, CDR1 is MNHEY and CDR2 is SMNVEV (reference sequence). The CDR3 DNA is TGTGCCAGCAGTTTATTACCGCGCAATCAGCCCCAGCATTTT. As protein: CASSLLPRNQPQHF.

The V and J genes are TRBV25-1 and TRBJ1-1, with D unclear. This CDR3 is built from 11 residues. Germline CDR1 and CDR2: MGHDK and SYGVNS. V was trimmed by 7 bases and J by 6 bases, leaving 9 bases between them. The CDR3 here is CASMSASEAFF. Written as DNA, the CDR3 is TGTGCCAGCATGTCAGCTTCTGAAGCTTTCTTT.

The CDR3 sequence: CASSFRDTATNEKLFF. CDR3 in DNA: TGTGCCAGCAGCTTTCGGGACACCGCAACTAATGAAAAACTGTTTTTT. The genes are TRBV7-9 and TRBJ1-4, with D possibly TRBD1 on 6 matching bases. The germline V gene has CDR1 SEHNR and CDR2 FQNEAQ (reference sequence). The ends were cut back, 3 bases at V and 0 bases at J, with 11 bases in the middle. This CDR3 region has 16 residues.

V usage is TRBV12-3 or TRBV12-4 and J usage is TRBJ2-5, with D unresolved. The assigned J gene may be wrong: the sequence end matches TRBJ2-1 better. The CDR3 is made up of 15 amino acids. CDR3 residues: CASSPGWAAQETQFF. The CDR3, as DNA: TGTGCCAGCAGTCCGGGCTGGGCGGCTCAAGAGACCCAGTTCTTC.

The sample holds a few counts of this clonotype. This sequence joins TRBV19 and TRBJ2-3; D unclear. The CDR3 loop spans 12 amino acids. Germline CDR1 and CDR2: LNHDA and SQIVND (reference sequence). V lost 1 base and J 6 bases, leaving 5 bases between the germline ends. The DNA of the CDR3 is TGTGCCAGTAGTATAGCGGAGGATACGCAGTATTTT. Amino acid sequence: CASSIAEDTQYF.

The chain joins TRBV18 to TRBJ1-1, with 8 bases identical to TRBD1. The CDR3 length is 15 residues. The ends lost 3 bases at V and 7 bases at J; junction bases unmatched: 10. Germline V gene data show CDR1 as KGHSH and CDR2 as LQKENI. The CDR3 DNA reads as TGTGCCAGCTCACCTGGACAGGGATGGGCATTTGAAGCTTTCTTT. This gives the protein CASSPGQGWAFEAFF.

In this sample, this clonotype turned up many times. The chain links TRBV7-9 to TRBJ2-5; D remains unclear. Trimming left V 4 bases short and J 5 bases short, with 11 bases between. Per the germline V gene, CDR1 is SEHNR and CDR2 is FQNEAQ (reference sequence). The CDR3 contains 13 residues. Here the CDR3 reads CASSSYIGETQYF. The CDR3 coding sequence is TGTGCCAGCAGCTCGTACATCGGGGAGACCCAGTACTTC.

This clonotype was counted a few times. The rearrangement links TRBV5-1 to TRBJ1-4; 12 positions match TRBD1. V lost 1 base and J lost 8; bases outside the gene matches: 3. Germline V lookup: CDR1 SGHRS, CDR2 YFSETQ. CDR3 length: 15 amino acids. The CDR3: CASSLSGTGGEKLFF. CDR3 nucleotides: TGCGCCAGCAGCTTGTCTGGGACAGGGGGCGAAAAACTGTTTTTT.

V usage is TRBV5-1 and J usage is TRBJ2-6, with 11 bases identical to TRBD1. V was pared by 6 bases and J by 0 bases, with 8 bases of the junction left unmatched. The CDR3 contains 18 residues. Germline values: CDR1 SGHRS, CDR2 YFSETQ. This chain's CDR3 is CASTTPGQGVSGANVLTF. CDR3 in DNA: TGCGCCAGCACCACCCCGGGACAGGGGGTCTCTGGGGCCAACGTCCTGACTTTC.

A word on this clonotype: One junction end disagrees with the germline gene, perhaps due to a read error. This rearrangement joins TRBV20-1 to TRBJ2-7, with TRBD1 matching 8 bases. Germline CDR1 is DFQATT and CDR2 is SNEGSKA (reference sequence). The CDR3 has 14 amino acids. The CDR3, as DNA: TGCAGTGCTGGAGAGACAGGGGAAATCTACGAGCAGTACTTC. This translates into CSAGETGEIYEQYF.

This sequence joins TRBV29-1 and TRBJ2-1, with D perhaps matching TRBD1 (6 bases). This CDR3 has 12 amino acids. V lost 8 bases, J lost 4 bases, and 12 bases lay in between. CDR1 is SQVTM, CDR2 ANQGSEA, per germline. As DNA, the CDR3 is TGCAGCTTCGGGACACAGTACAATGAGCAGTTCTTC. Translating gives CSFGTQYNEQFF.

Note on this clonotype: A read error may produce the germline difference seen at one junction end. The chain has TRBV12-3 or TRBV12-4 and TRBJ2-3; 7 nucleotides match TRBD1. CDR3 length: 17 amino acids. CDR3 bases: TGCGCCAGCAGTTTACGAGAGGGGGCTCCAGGTGCAGATACGCAGTATTTT. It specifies CASSLREGAPGADTQYF.

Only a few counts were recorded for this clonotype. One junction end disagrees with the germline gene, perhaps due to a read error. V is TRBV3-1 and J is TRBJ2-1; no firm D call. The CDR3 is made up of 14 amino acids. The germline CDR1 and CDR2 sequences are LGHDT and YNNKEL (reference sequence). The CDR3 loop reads CASSPGRTHNEQFF. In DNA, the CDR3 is TGTGCCAGTAGCCCGGGCAGAACACACAATGAGCAGTTCTTC.

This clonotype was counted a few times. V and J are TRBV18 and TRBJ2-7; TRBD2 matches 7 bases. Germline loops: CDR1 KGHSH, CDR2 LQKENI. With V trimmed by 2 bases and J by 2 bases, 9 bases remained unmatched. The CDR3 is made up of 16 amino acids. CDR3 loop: CASSPGPESGTYEQYF. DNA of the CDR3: TGTGCCAGCTCACCAGGCCCGGAAAGCGGGACCTACGAGCAGTACTTC.

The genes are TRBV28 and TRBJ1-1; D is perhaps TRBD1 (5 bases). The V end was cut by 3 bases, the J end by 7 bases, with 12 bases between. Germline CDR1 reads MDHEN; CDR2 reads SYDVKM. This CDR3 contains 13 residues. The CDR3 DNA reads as TGTGCCAGCAGTTTCACCAGGGCGGTTGAAGCTTTCTTT. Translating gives CASSFTRAVEAFF. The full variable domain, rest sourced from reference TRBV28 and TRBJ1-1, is DVKVTQSSRYLVKRTGEKVFLECVQDMDHENMFWYRQDPGLGLRLIYFSYDVKMKEKGDIPEGYSVSREKKERFSLILESASTNQTSMYLCASSFTRAVEAFFGQGTRLTVV.

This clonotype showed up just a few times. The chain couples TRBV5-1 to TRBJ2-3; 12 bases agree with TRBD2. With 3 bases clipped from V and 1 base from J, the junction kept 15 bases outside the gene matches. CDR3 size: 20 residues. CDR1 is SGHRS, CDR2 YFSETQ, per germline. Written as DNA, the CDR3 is TGCGCCAGCAGCTCCCGACTAGCGGGGGCGAGTACGGTCGGCACAGATACGCAGTATTTT. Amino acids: CASSSRLAGASTVGTDTQYF.

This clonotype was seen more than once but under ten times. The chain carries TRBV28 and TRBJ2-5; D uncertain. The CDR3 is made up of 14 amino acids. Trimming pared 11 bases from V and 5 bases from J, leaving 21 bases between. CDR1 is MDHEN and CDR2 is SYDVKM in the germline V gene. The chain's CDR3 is CASAGPHLGETQYF. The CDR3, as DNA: TGTGCCTCTGCTGGACCGCACTTGGGGGAGACCCAGTACTTC.